The T cell receptor (beta chain) described here comes from a study of T cell changes during pregnancy in multiple sclerosis. Using immunoSEQ multiplex PCR, the repertoire was profiled, and TCRdb retains in-frame clones only, with some absent. Altogether 25,000 to 30,000 clones are present, approximately 88% being singletons, with the ten largest covering about 0.58%. The CDR3 extends over 10 amino acids. The V gene is TRBV21-1, the J gene TRBJ2-5; the table assigns TRBD2, which was not confirmed against the DNA. TRBV21-1 is listed as a pseudogene. This clonotype was obtained from a female donor in good health, enrolled as a control in a pregnancy study. Sequencing used CD4+ T cells from peripheral blood mononuclear cells, obtained in the first trimester of pregnancy. The CDR3, as DNA: TGTGCCAGCAGCGCGGGGACCCAGTACTTC. It translates to CASSAGTQYF.